Following are 18 T cell receptor beta chains from one sample sequenced in a study of blood T cell repertoires in COVID-19. Data came from immunoSEQ multiplex PCR; TCRdb stores just in-frame clones and leaves some out. Counted here are over 450,000 clones, about 89% occurring once; the ten biggest clones make up roughly 7.4%. The material sequenced was peripheral blood. These receptors came from a woman in her forties or fifties with COVID-19, enrolled during active disease.

Here the CDR3 reads CASWAGLYNEQFF. CDR3 DNA: TGTGCCAGCTGGGCCGGACTGTACAATGAGCAGTTCTTC. The chain combines TRBV2 with TRBJ2-1, with a tentative D call TRBD2 (5 bases). Germline V CDR1 and CDR2: SNHLY, FYNNEI. V was shortened by 8 bases and J by 4 bases, with 12 bases between the two germline ends. The CDR3 is 13 residues long.

The chain carries TRBV5-8 and TRBJ1-5; perhaps TRBD1 as D (5 bases). CDR1 SGHTS and CDR2 YDEGEE come from the germline V gene. V lost 2 bases and J lost 2, with 14 bases in between. This CDR3 contains 16 residues. Here the CDR3 reads CASSLHRQGGNQPQHF. DNA for the CDR3: TGTGCCAGCAGCTTACATCGCCAGGGCGGCAATCAGCCCCAGCATTTT.

This clone has only one observation. V usage is TRBV2 and J usage is TRBJ1-2, with 7 bases lining up with TRBD1. Germline V lookup: CDR1 SNHLY, CDR2 FYNNEI. Trimming removed 6 bases from V and 8 bases from J; junction bases left unmatched: 9. The CDR3 is made up of 13 amino acids. CDR3 DNA sequence: TGTGCCAGCAGCCCTGACAGGGATGAGGGCTACACCTTC. As protein: CASSPDRDEGYTF.

The gene calls are TRBV2 and TRBJ1-4; D is uncertain. The V end was cut by 5 bases, the J end by 7 bases, with 20 bases between. The germline gives CDR1 SNHLY, CDR2 FYNNEI. The CDR3 sequence is 16 residues long. DNA for the CDR3: TGTGCCAGCAGTCTAGAGTCGGGTCAGGAGGGTGAAAAACTGTTTTTT. Translating gives CASSLESGQEGEKLFF.

This clone was observed a single time. This chain links TRBV5-1 with TRBJ1-3, with a weak D call TRBD1 (6 bases). The germline V and J ends were trimmed by 2 bases and 2 bases, with 11 bases remaining between them. Germline V gene lookup returns CDR1 SGHRS and CDR2 YFSETQ. The CDR3 has 15 residues. The CDR3 sequence: CASSFGTGTGNTIYF. CDR3 nucleotides: TGCGCCAGCAGCTTCGGAACAGGGACTGGAAACACCATATATTTT.

The CDR3 here is CASSSLAGTGHNEQFF. CDR3 DNA: TGTGCCAGCAGCTCCCTTGCCGGGACAGGGCACAATGAGCAGTTCTTC. The rearrangement joins TRBV7-9 to TRBJ2-1, with 9 bases identical to TRBD1. Germline lookup yields CDR1 SEHNR and CDR2 FQNEAQ (reference sequence). The CDR3 runs to 16 residues. V gave up 4 bases and J gave up 5 bases; unmatched junction bases: 9.

The V gene is TRBV5-4, the J gene TRBJ2-6, with D uncertain. The V gene lost 4 bases and the J gene lost 4 bases, with 15 bases spanning the gap. The CDR3 covers 16 residues. The germline V gene has CDR1 SGHNT and CDR2 YYREEE (reference sequence). The CDR3 spells CASSGFPGYGANVLTF. The CDR3 DNA reads TGTGCCAGCAGCGGTTTTCCAGGATACGGGGCCAACGTCCTGACTTTC.

The chain links TRBV11-2 to TRBJ1-4; D remains ambiguous. Between the trimmed V and J ends, which lost 5 bases and 4 bases, there was a span of 14 bases. This CDR3 contains 15 residues. Germline values: CDR1 SGHAT, CDR2 FQNNGV. CDR3 DNA: TGTGCCAGCAGCCCAGACACCTTCCATAATGAAAAACTGTTTTTT. It encodes CASSPDTFHNEKLFF.

Here the CDR3 reads CASSERDFVYNEQFF. The CDR3 DNA reads as TGTGCCAGCAGTGAAAGGGACTTCGTCTACAATGAGCAGTTCTTC. This chain uses TRBV25-1 with TRBJ2-1; D may be TRBD2 (6 bases). The CDR3 contains 15 residues. The V and J ends lost 2 bases and 3 bases respectively, with 11 bases between them. CDR1 is MGHDK and CDR2 is SYGVNS in the germline V gene.

The chain recombines TRBV30 with TRBJ1-5; no definite D call. From germline, CDR1 is GTSNPN and CDR2 SVGIG (reference sequence). V was shortened by 2 bases and J by 9 bases, with 14 bases between the two germline ends. This CDR3 region has 13 residues. This CDR3 is CAWSLAPSRPQHF. The CDR3 DNA sequence: TGTGCCTGGAGTTTAGCCCCCTCAAGGCCCCAGCATTTT.

The gene calls are TRBV6-1 and TRBJ1-3; TRBD1 might be the D (5 bases). This CDR3 comprises 15 residues. The V gene lost 3 bases and the J gene lost 2 bases, with 11 bases spanning the gap. The germline V gene has CDR1 MNHNS and CDR2 SASEGT. The CDR3 DNA follows: TGTGCCAGCAGTGAGCAGGGTCTCACTGGAAACACCATATATTTT. This translates into CASSEQGLTGNTIYF.

V is TRBV11-2 and J is TRBJ2-1; 10 positions agree with TRBD2. With 5 bases clipped from V and 12 bases from J, the junction kept 13 bases outside the gene matches. The CDR3 loop spans 15 amino acids. Germline assignment: CDR1 SGHAT and CDR2 FQNNGV. The CDR3 region is CASSPSLTSGVRQFF. CDR3 DNA: TGTGCCAGCAGCCCCTCCCTCACTAGCGGGGTACGGCAGTTCTTC.

The chain has TRBV6-2 or TRBV6-3 and TRBJ1-6; D is ambiguous. Looked up from germline, CDR1 is MNHEY and CDR2 is SVGEGT. The V and J ends lost 7 bases and 7 bases respectively, with 17 bases between them. The length of the CDR3 is 15 residues. CDR3 nucleotide sequence: TGTGCCAGCACCCCCCGTGCGGTGATGAATTCACCCCTCCACTTT. Its translation: CASTPRAVMNSPLHF.

V and J are TRBV24-1 and TRBJ2-2, with D possibly matching TRBD1 (6 bases). V was pared by 2 bases and J by 6 bases, with 6 bases between. The CDR3 extends over 13 amino acids. Germline V lookup: CDR1 KGHDR, CDR2 SFDVKD. The CDR3 spells CATSDYRAGELFF. The CDR3, as DNA: TGTGCCACCAGTGATTACAGGGCCGGGGAGCTGTTTTTT.

This chain joins TRBV5-1 and TRBJ2-2; TRBD1 agrees at 7 bases. The V gene's germline CDR1 is SGHRS and CDR2 YFSETQ. V was clipped by 3 bases and J by 7 bases; unmatched bases: 3. The CDR3 runs to 13 residues. The CDR3 sequence is CASSSRQGGELFF. For the CDR3, the DNA is TGCGCCAGCAGCTCCCGACAGGGCGGGGAGCTGTTTTTT.

CDR3 protein: CASSLTEDTEAFF. The DNA of the CDR3 is TGTGCCAGCAGCTTGACAGAGGACACTGAAGCTTTCTTT. The chain recombines TRBV7-9 with TRBJ1-1; TRBD1 is a possible D gene (5 bases). Germline loops: CDR1 SEHNR, CDR2 FQNEAQ (reference sequence). Between the trimmed V and J ends, which lost 3 bases and 3 bases, there was a span of 8 bases. The CDR3 contains 13 residues.

The rearrangement uses TRBV29-1 and TRBJ2-7, with 7 bases identical to TRBD1. Germline lookup yields CDR1 SQVTM and CDR2 ANQGSEA. The CDR3 has 13 residues. V shed 7 bases, J shed 3 bases, and the junction held 9 bases outside the gene matches. The chain's CDR3 is CSATGTESYEQYF. Written as DNA, the CDR3 is TGCAGCGCCACCGGGACAGAGAGCTACGAGCAGTACTTC.

This clone has only one observation. This chain uses TRBV5-5 with TRBJ2-3; the D gene is possibly TRBD1 (7 bases). There are 15 residues in the CDR3. Trimming left V 2 bases short and J 5 bases short, with 15 bases between. CDR1 is SGHKS, CDR2 YYEKEE, per germline (reference sequence). The CDR3 sequence is CASSFEGAGKDTQYF. The CDR3 nucleotides are TGTGCCAGCAGCTTTGAGGGGGCGGGAAAAGATACGCAGTATTTT.